Below, 32 T cell receptor beta chains from the same sample are listed, as sequenced in a study of breast tumors, draining lymph nodes, adjacent tissues (dated by TCRdb to about 2016). Library generation was performed with multiplex PCR. TCRdb names Illumina HiSeq 2000 as the instrument used. TCRdb redid the processing of the public reads, applying fastp at Q25 and MiXCR, and retained in-frame beta chains. Each record represents a unique CDR3 protein, reported with the most common genes and DNA among its rows. The sample yields some 140,000 distinct CDR3 sequences; 21% were counted once. The ten largest clones take up roughly 2.4% of the sample. Lymph node samples came from the axillary draining lymph nodes of breast cancer patients. Sequences were obtained from axillary lymph node tissue. The source of these receptors is a female donor with breast cancer. Some clones in this sample may be carry-over from other donors' samples.

To note about this clonotype: An end of the junction differs from the germline gene, which may be a read error. This chain links TRBV15 with TRBJ2-1; the match to TRBD2 covers 8 bases. Germline-derived CDR1 and CDR2 are LNHNV and YYDKDF (reference sequence). The CDR3 consists of 15 residues. This CDR3 reads CASSWGRGGRNEQFF. The DNA of the CDR3 is TGTGCCAGCAGCTGGGGTAGGGGCGGGAGGAATGAGCAGTTCTTC.

This clonotype was found many times. The chain links TRBV20-1 to TRBJ2-3, with 8 bases lining up with TRBD2. V dropped 4 bases and J dropped 2; count of bases not matched to a gene: 8. The CDR3 totals 15 residues. Germline lookup yields CDR1 DFQATT and CDR2 SNEGSKA (reference sequence). The CDR3: CSAMGAGVHTDTQYF. The DNA of the CDR3 is TGCAGTGCTATGGGAGCGGGAGTTCACACAGATACGCAGTATTTT.

This clonotype was counted at least ten times. The chain employs TRBV20-1 and TRBJ2-1; D gene ambiguous. The CDR3 length is 13 residues. Trimming took off 4 bases at V and 8 bases at J, with 15 bases between the two ends. The germline gives CDR1 DFQATT, CDR2 SNEGSKA (reference sequence). The CDR3, as DNA: TGCAGTGCTATAAACAGAGAACGCCATGAGCAGTTCTTC. This sequence encodes CSAINRERHEQFF.

This clonotype appeared many times. The V call is TRBV4-1, the J call TRBJ1-2, with TRBD1 identical over 7 bases. Germline V gene lookup returns CDR1 MGHRA and CDR2 YSYEKL. The length of the CDR3 is 15 residues. The junction had 5 bases not matched to a gene; V was cut back by 2 bases and J by 2 bases. The CDR3 nucleotides are TGCGCCAGCAGCCAACGCAGGGGGGGAAACTATGGCTACACCTTC. It yields the protein CASSQRRGGNYGYTF.

This clonotype occurred many times. The chain couples TRBV7-9 to TRBJ2-1, with 10 bases aligning to TRBD2. CDR3 length: 17 residues. Germline trimming cut 5 bases from V and 3 bases from J; bases unmatched to any gene: 10. Germline CDR1 SEHNR, CDR2 FQNEAQ (reference sequence). The CDR3 coding sequence is TGTGCCAGCAGCCCGCGTAGCGGGAGGCCCTACTACAATGAGCAGTTCTTC. As protein: CASSPRSGRPYYNEQFF.

This clonotype has ten or more counts. The chain has TRBV20-1 and TRBJ1-2; no clear D. The germline V gene has CDR1 DFQATT and CDR2 SNEGSKA (reference sequence). V was trimmed by 1 base and J by 3 bases, leaving 12 bases between them. The CDR3 totals 14 residues. This chain's CDR3 is CSARVSGIDYGYTF. The CDR3 DNA reads as TGCAGTGCTAGAGTTTCGGGTATTGACTATGGCTACACCTTC.

This clonotype was recorded many times. This chain connects TRBV20-1 to TRBJ1-2; 9 positions agree with TRBD1. The CDR3 loop spans 13 amino acids. Trimming took 7 bases from V and 1 from J; bases not matched to a gene: 4. Per the germline V gene, CDR1 is DFQATT and CDR2 is SNEGSKA (reference sequence). DNA of the CDR3: TGCAGTGTCCCGGGACAGGGTAACTATGGCTACACCTTC. It is translated as CSVPGQGNYGYTF.

DNA for the CDR3: TGTGCCAGCAGTTCCCTCAGGACAGGCCCCTGGGCAGATACGCAGTATTTT. Translation gives CASSSLRTGPWADTQYF. The chain links TRBV28 to TRBJ2-3; 7 nucleotides agree with TRBD1. J lost 4 bases, V lost 4 bases, and 14 bases had no gene match. The germline V gene has CDR1 MDHEN and CDR2 SYDVKM. There are 17 residues in the CDR3.

On this clonotype: Being one base from a much bigger clone, this may be a read error. This chain joins TRBV7-9 and TRBJ2-2; D gene uncertain. Germline CDR1 reads SEHNR; CDR2 reads FQNEAQ (reference sequence). The CDR3 sequence is 15 residues long. CDR3: CVSSPTTPAGGELFF. The CDR3 nucleotides read TGTGTCAGCAGCCCAACGACCCCAGCAGGCGGGGAGCTGTTTTTT. Full variable domain (rest looked up from reference TRBV7-9 and TRBJ2-2): DTGVSQNPRHKITKRGQNVTFRCDPISEHNRLYWYRQTLGQGPEFLTYFQNEAQLEKSRLLSDRFSAERPKGSFSTLEIQRTEQGDSAMYLCVSSPTTPAGGELFFGEGSRLTVL.

This clonotype was counted many times. The CDR3 is CSARESAGGPHEQYF. The CDR3, as DNA: TGCAGTGCTAGAGAGTCGGCGGGAGGGCCTCACGAGCAGTACTTC. J is TRBJ2-7 and V is TRBV20-1; 9 nucleotides match TRBD2. This CDR3 has 15 amino acids. Germline V lookup: CDR1 DFQATT, CDR2 SNEGSKA (reference sequence). V was pared by 0 bases and J by 5 bases, with 8 bases of the junction left unmatched.

This clonotype was counted a single time. Just one base apart from a much larger clone, this may be a read error. Because the CDR3 is missing its conserved closing phenylalanine or tryptophan, this is likely a read error. The chain is built from TRBV6-5 and TRBJ1-3; tentative D call: TRBD1 (5 bases). The germline V gene has CDR1 MNHEY and CDR2 SVGAGI. The V gene lost 6 bases and the J gene lost 3 bases, with 21 bases spanning the gap. The CDR3 is 17 amino acids. The CDR3, as DNA: TGTGCCAGCAGACCGGGCACAGGTAGTTTTAGTGGAAACACCATATATTGT. Protein: CASRPGTGSFSGNTIYC.

This clonotype was detected many times. V usage is TRBV10-3 and J usage is TRBJ2-2; TRBD2 aligns across 9 bases. With V trimmed by 4 bases and J by 7 bases, 7 bases remained unmatched. This CDR3 has 15 amino acids. CDR1 ENHRY and CDR2 SYGVKD come from the germline V gene. The CDR3 spells CAISGGRASVGELFF. For the CDR3, the DNA is TGTGCCATCAGTGGCGGGAGGGCCAGTGTCGGGGAGCTGTTTTTT.

This clonotype was seen many times. The V and J genes are TRBV9 and TRBJ2-7; weak D call: TRBD2 (6 bases). CDR3 size: 14 residues. V was trimmed by 0 bases and J by 3 bases, leaving 10 bases between them. Germline V CDR1 and CDR2: SGDLS, YYNGEE. CDR3 sequence reads: CASSVGDWVYEQYF. CDR3 coding DNA: TGTGCCAGCAGCGTAGGGGACTGGGTCTACGAGCAGTACTTC.

This clonotype was observed a handful of times. The chain employs TRBV4-1 and TRBJ1-4, with a weak D call TRBD1 (6 bases). V was trimmed by 6 bases and J by 3 bases, leaving 20 bases between them. The CDR3 runs to 17 residues. The germline CDR1 and CDR2 sequences are MGHRA and YSYEKL. Here the CDR3 DNA reads TGCGCCAGCAGTCCCAGGCCCCCGACAGGTTCTAATGAAAAACTGTTTTTT. This sequence encodes CASSPRPPTGSNEKLFF.

The sample holds many counts of this clonotype. The chain links TRBV15 to TRBJ2-2; 13 bases fit TRBD2. V shed 2 bases, J shed 0 bases, and the junction held 9 bases outside the gene matches. The CDR3 totals 20 residues. CDR1 and CDR2 from the germline V gene are LNHNV and YYDKDF (reference sequence). CDR3 sequence reads: CATSRWPGTSGIANTGELFF. DNA of the CDR3: TGTGCCACCAGCAGATGGCCTGGGACTAGCGGGATCGCGAACACCGGGGAGCTGTTTTTT.

A word on this clonotype: This may be a read error: a much more frequent sequence differs by one nucleotide. This chain uses TRBV14 with TRBJ2-1, with D unresolved. CDR1 and CDR2 from the germline V gene are SGHDN and FVKESK. V was pared by 1 base and J by 7 bases, with 14 bases between. The CDR3 covers 15 residues. CDR3 nucleotide sequence: TGTGCCAGCAGCCAAGGAAGGGTAAGCCGGAATGAGCAGTTCTTC. It translates to CASSQGRVSRNEQFF.

This clonotype occurred many times. The chain employs TRBV7-9 and TRBJ2-3; 10 bases align to TRBD1. The CDR3 consists of 16 residues. Trimming removed 5 bases from V and 1 base from J; junction bases left unmatched: 6. Per germline, CDR1 SEHNR and CDR2 FQNEAQ (reference sequence). As DNA, the CDR3 is TGTGCCAGCAGCCTATACGGACAGGGGGGCACAGATACGCAGTATTTT. It yields the protein CASSLYGQGGTDTQYF.

This clonotype was counted ten times or more. The J gene is TRBJ2-3, the V gene TRBV4-1; TRBD1 matches at 9 bases. Germline lookup yields CDR1 MGHRA and CDR2 YSYEKL. This CDR3 spans 15 amino acids. The J segment lost 6 bases and the V segment lost 4 bases, leaving 8 bases of the junction unmatched. CDR3 sequence (DNA): TGCGCCAGCAGCCCGGGACAGGGCCCCGGGGATACGCAGTATTTT. Translation: CASSPGQGPGDTQYF.

This clonotype was observed at least ten times. The chain uses TRBV27 and TRBJ2-3; no clear D gene. The CDR3 covers 14 residues. Germline V lookup: CDR1 MNHEY, CDR2 SMNVEV (reference sequence). The V end was cut by 5 bases, the J end by 6 bases, with 15 bases between. CDR3 nucleotides: TGTGCCAGCAGTCACCACCAACCTAGTGATACGCAGTATTTT. It encodes CASSHHQPSDTQYF.

There are many counts of this clonotype. This chain connects TRBV20-1 to TRBJ2-1, with D tentatively TRBD2 (5 bases). Trimming left V 0 bases short and J 13 bases short, with 13 bases between. This CDR3 region has 12 residues. Germline-derived CDR1 and CDR2 are DFQATT and SNEGSKA (reference sequence). CDR3 bases: TGCAGTGCTAGAGATAGGAGCGGCATACAGTTCTTC. Its translation: CSARDRSGIQFF.

On this clonotype itself: Germline is not matched at one junction end, which may reflect a read error. The chain employs TRBV2 and TRBJ2-1, with TRBD2 matching 8 bases. This CDR3 contains 15 residues. Per the germline V gene, CDR1 is SNHLY and CDR2 is FYNNEI. The CDR3 region has the DNA TGTGCCGGCAGAGTCGGACTAGCTCCCGCCCACGAGCAGTTCTTC. Residues: CAGRVGLAPAHEQFF.

At least ten counts were recorded for this clonotype. The rearrangement links TRBV19 to TRBJ1-2, with D maybe TRBD1 (5 bases). The ends were cut back, 5 bases at V and 5 bases at J, with 15 bases in the middle. This CDR3 region has 14 residues. Germline V gene data show CDR1 as LNHDA and CDR2 as SQIVND (reference sequence). The CDR3 DNA sequence: TGTGCCAGTAGTCCGGGGGTCCGGTGGTATGGCTACACCTTC. This codes for CASSPGVRWYGYTF.

The rearrangement links TRBV28 to TRBJ2-1, with 15 bases fitting TRBD2. Germline V gene sequence: CDR1 MDHEN, CDR2 SYDVKM. The CDR3 extends over 17 amino acids. V gave up 5 bases and J gave up 7 bases; unmatched junction bases: 9. The CDR3 loop reads CASSPRTSGRAGNEQFF. CDR3 nucleotides: TGTGCCAGCAGTCCCAGGACTAGCGGGAGGGCCGGGAATGAGCAGTTCTTC.

This clonotype was counted between two and nine times. The chain recombines TRBV27 with TRBJ2-5; 7 bases match TRBD1. This CDR3 region has 16 residues. Germline values: CDR1 MNHEY, CDR2 SMNVEV (reference sequence). The V and J ends lost 4 bases and 5 bases, in that order; junction bases with no gene match: 13. Here the CDR3 reads CASSSGYRDRDETQYF. The CDR3 DNA reads TGTGCCAGCAGTTCGGGATACCGGGACAGAGACGAGACCCAGTACTTC.

This clonotype was seen only a few times. V is TRBV28 and J is TRBJ2-4, with D uncertain. Between the trimmed V and J ends, which lost 3 bases and 5 bases, there was a span of 8 bases. The CDR3 loop spans 13 amino acids. Germline V gives CDR1 MDHEN, CDR2 SYDVKM. The CDR3 is CASSFRAENIQYF. The CDR3 coding sequence is TGTGCCAGCAGTTTTAGAGCAGAAAACATTCAGTACTTC.

V is TRBV6-6 and J is TRBJ2-4; either TRBD1 or TRBD2 may supply D (5 bases each). V gave up 5 bases and J gave up 7 bases, with 15 bases separating them. Per the germline V gene, CDR1 is MNHNY and CDR2 is SVGAGI (reference sequence). The length of the CDR3 is 14 residues. CDR3 DNA sequence: TGTGCCAGCAGTGAACGGGGCGAGGTGAACATTCAGTACTTC. It codes for CASSERGEVNIQYF.

This clonotype appeared a few times. The chain is built from TRBV4-2 and TRBJ2-4, with 8 bases fitting TRBD1. The CDR3 loop spans 17 amino acids. V gave up 4 bases and J gave up 0 bases; unmatched junction bases: 8. Per germline, CDR1 LGHNA and CDR2 YNFKEQ. As DNA, the CDR3 is TGTGCCAGCAGCCGCGGGACAGGAGAGTTAGCCAAAAACATTCAGTACTTC. Translating gives CASSRGTGELAKNIQYF.

The chain uses TRBV28 and TRBJ2-4; D not certain. Trimming removed 4 bases at V and 0 bases at J, with 10 bases between. Germline V lookup: CDR1 MDHEN, CDR2 SYDVKM. The CDR3 spans 15 residues. CDR3 nucleotide sequence: TGTGCCAGCAGTTCCGCCGGGTTAGCCAAAAACATTCAGTACTTC. Its translation is CASSSAGLAKNIQYF.

There are many counts of this clonotype. The chain joins TRBV7-6 to TRBJ1-6; D may be TRBD1 (6 bases). The CDR3 totals 13 residues. V gave up 5 bases and J gave up 8 bases, with 10 bases separating them. The V gene's germline CDR1 is SGHVS and CDR2 FNYEAQ. Here the CDR3 DNA reads TGTGCCAGCAGCAGGACAGTTCATTCACCCCTCCACTTT. It yields the protein CASSRTVHSPLHF.

Concerning this clonotype itself: A much larger clone is a single base away; this may be a read error. The rearrangement joins TRBV10-2 to TRBJ2-7; D gene uncertain. CDR1 is WSHSY and CDR2 is SAAADI in the germline V gene. V lost 5 bases to trimming and J lost 9 bases, with 11 bases between them. The CDR3 contains 11 residues. CDR3: CASSHSVGQYF. The CDR3 nucleotides read TGCGCCAGCAGTCATTCAGTGGGGCAGTACTTC.

There are many counts of this clonotype. The rearrangement joins TRBV20-1 to TRBJ1-2; 9 bases agree with TRBD1. The ends lost 6 bases at V and 7 bases at J; junction bases unmatched: 9. CDR3 length: 13 amino acids. Germline-derived CDR1 and CDR2 are DFQATT and SNEGSKA (reference sequence). The CDR3 spells CSAQEDRGSGYTF. As DNA, the CDR3 is TGCAGTGCCCAGGAGGACAGGGGCAGTGGCTACACCTTC.

The rearrangement joins TRBV18 to TRBJ2-2; D unclear. Germline CDR1 KGHSH, CDR2 LQKENI. The CDR3 covers 17 residues. The ends were cut back, 4 bases at V and 1 base at J, with 16 bases in the middle. As DNA, the CDR3 is TGTGCCAGCTCACGAACTGCTGGGCTTCAGAACACCGGGGAGCTGTTTTTT. It encodes CASSRTAGLQNTGELFF.